This passage covers 18 T cell receptor beta chains from one sample sequenced in a study of blood T cell repertoires in COVID-19. Produced via immunoSEQ multiplex PCR; TCRdb's table is partial and in-frame only. This repertoire shows around 380,000 clones, around 84% found once; its top ten account for more than 0.85%. The sequenced sample was peripheral blood. These receptors were taken from a human donor with acute or convalescent COVID-19. The donor label of this sample is uncertain.

The chain couples TRBV27 to TRBJ2-3; TRBD2 aligns across 8 bases. Germline CDR1 is MNHEY and CDR2 is SMNVEV (reference sequence). The CDR3 is made up of 16 amino acids. With 6 bases clipped from V and 3 bases from J, the junction kept 11 bases outside the gene matches. Here the CDR3 reads CASRGSAGAGTDTQYF. Written as DNA, the CDR3 is TGTGCCAGCAGAGGTTCAGCGGGAGCTGGGACAGATACGCAGTATTTT.

This chain links TRBV10-2 with TRBJ1-1; the D is unclear. This CDR3 contains 14 residues. The V gene's germline CDR1 is WSHSY and CDR2 SAAADI. Deletions cut 4 bases from V and 3 bases from J, with 12 bases between. The CDR3 region is CASSVEGGDTEAFF. DNA of the CDR3: TGCGCCAGCAGTGTAGAGGGTGGGGACACTGAAGCTTTCTTT.

This clone was seen only once. The chain combines TRBV4-1 with TRBJ1-2, with 7 bases lining up with TRBD1. Germline values: CDR1 MGHRA, CDR2 YSYEKL. The CDR3 is 16 residues long. The junction had 13 bases not matched to a gene; V was cut back by 4 bases and J by 5 bases. The CDR3 coding sequence is TGCGCCAGCAGCCGAACTCCGGGACAGTCTCCTTATGGCTACACCTTC. Translating it yields CASSRTPGQSPYGYTF.

V and J are TRBV9 and TRBJ1-1, with D perhaps TRBD1 (6 bases). Germline V gives CDR1 SGDLS, CDR2 YYNGEE. This CDR3 region has 14 residues. V lost 3 bases to trimming and J lost 0 bases, with 9 bases between them. The CDR3 loop reads CASSGGQMNTEAFF. The CDR3 coding sequence is TGTGCCAGCAGCGGGGGGCAGATGAACACTGAAGCTTTCTTT.

This clone was seen only once. This chain's CDR3 is CASSYRQGYNEQFF. DNA for the CDR3: TGTGCCAGCAGTTATCGACAGGGGTACAATGAGCAGTTCTTC. This chain joins TRBV6-5 and TRBJ2-1, with 8 bases identical to TRBD1. The junction had 2 bases not matched to a gene; V was cut back by 3 bases and J by 4 bases. CDR1 is MNHEY and CDR2 is SVGAGI in the germline V gene. The CDR3 extends over 14 amino acids.

The chain uses TRBV18 and TRBJ1-4; possibly TRBD1 for D (6 bases). CDR1 and CDR2 (germline): KGHSH, LQKENI. This CDR3 is built from 16 residues. V shed 5 bases and J shed 3 bases, with 16 bases lying between them. CDR3 DNA: TGTGCCAGCTCAAATCACAGGGCAGGCTCTAATGAAAAACTGTTTTTT. It codes for CASSNHRAGSNEKLFF.

The chain has TRBV2 and TRBJ1-6; 7 nucleotides agree with TRBD1. Germline V gene lookup returns CDR1 SNHLY and CDR2 FYNNEI. CDR3 length: 14 residues. The J segment lost 10 bases and the V segment lost 6 bases, leaving 9 bases of the junction unmatched. This CDR3 reads CASSPTGQRSPLHF. The CDR3 DNA is TGTGCCAGCAGCCCGACAGGGCAGAGGTCACCCCTCCACTTT.

This chain links TRBV3-1 (or the pseudogene TRBV3-2) with TRBJ1-6; the match to TRBD1 covers 11 bases. The germline CDR1 and CDR2 sequences are LGHDT and YNNKEL (reference sequence). The J segment lost 10 bases and the V segment lost 4 bases, leaving 9 bases of the junction unmatched. The CDR3 consists of 16 residues. CDR3 sequence: CASSPRTGGSRSPLHF. The CDR3 nucleotides are TGTGCCAGCAGCCCTCGGACAGGGGGCTCTCGCTCACCCCTCCACTTT.

The gene calls are TRBV19 and TRBJ1-5; 7 positions match TRBD1. The germline V gene has CDR1 LNHDA and CDR2 SQIVND (reference sequence). The CDR3 consists of 16 residues. Trimming at V came to 3 bases and at J to 4 bases, leaving 9 bases not matched to a gene. The CDR3 coding sequence is TGTGCCAGTAGTATTGTATGGACAGGTCTTAATCAGCCCCAGCATTTT. Amino acids: CASSIVWTGLNQPQHF.

This chain uses TRBV30 with TRBJ1-6, with D possibly being TRBD1 (6 bases). CDR1 and CDR2 (germline): GTSNPN, SVGIG (reference sequence). Trimming removed 3 bases from V and 10 bases from J, with 16 bases in between. CDR3 length: 14 amino acids. In DNA, the CDR3 is TGTGCCTGGAGGCTTGTGGCAGGGGAATCACCCCTCCACTTT. Translation: CAWRLVAGESPLHF.

V is TRBV18 and J is TRBJ2-1, with 7 positions matching TRBD2. The CDR3 has 16 amino acids. Germline CDR1 reads KGHSH; CDR2 reads LQKENI. V dropped 4 bases and J dropped 7; count of bases not matched to a gene: 13. The chain's CDR3 is CASSQPGLPTRNEQFF. CDR3 nucleotides: TGTGCCAGCTCACAACCGGGACTACCCACCCGGAATGAGCAGTTCTTC. The full variable domain, rest sourced from reference TRBV18 and TRBJ2-1, is NAGVMQNPRHLVRRRGQEARLRCSPMKGHSHVYWYRQLPEEGLKFMVYLQKENIIDESGMPKERFSAEFPKEGPSILRIQQVVRGDSAAYFCASSQPGLPTRNEQFFGPGTRLTVL.

The J gene is TRBJ2-2, the V gene TRBV30, with D possibly TRBD2 on 5 matching bases. The V and J ends lost 4 bases and 4 bases respectively, with 13 bases between them. The CDR3 is 14 amino acids. Germline CDR1 is GTSNPN and CDR2 is SVGIG (reference sequence). The CDR3 coding sequence is TGTGCCTGGAAACCGGGGATGGGCACCGGGGAGCTGTTTTTT. Its protein product is CAWKPGMGTGELFF.

V and J are TRBV25-1 and TRBJ1-4, with 10 nucleotides matching TRBD1. Germline V gene lookup returns CDR1 MGHDK and CDR2 SYGVNS. This CDR3 has 16 residues. The J segment lost 2 bases and the V segment lost 6 bases, leaving 6 bases of the junction unmatched. CDR3 protein: CASRPGQGYTNEKLFF. CDR3 DNA sequence: TGTGCCAGCAGACCGGGACAGGGGTATACTAATGAAAAACTGTTTTTT.

On this clone: The same CDR3 can be traced to other DNA sequences in this sample. The chain links TRBV2 to TRBJ1-1, with no clear D. Germline V CDR1 and CDR2: SNHLY, FYNNEI. This CDR3 contains 13 residues. Deletions cut 6 bases from V and 1 base from J, with 9 bases between. The CDR3 is CASRREGNTEAFF. Written as DNA, the CDR3 is TGTGCCAGCAGGCGGGAGGGGAACACTGAAGCTTTCTTT.

The chain combines TRBV3-1 (or the pseudogene TRBV3-2) with TRBJ2-3; 13 nucleotides line up with TRBD2. The CDR3 is 18 residues long. The J segment lost 5 bases and the V segment lost 3 bases, leaving 11 bases of the junction unmatched. Germline V gene data show CDR1 as LGHDT and CDR2 as YNNKEL (reference sequence). The CDR3 bases are TGTGCCAGCAGCCAGACTAGCGGGGGGCGGTCGAGCCAAGATACGCAGTATTTT. This sequence encodes CASSQTSGGRSSQDTQYF.

V is TRBV2 and J is TRBJ2-7, with D perhaps TRBD1 (6 bases). V lost 4 bases to trimming and J lost 3 bases, with 13 bases between them. The CDR3 length is 14 residues. From germline, CDR1 is SNHLY and CDR2 FYNNEI. CDR3 DNA sequence: TGTGCCAGCAGTGCACTAGTAGGGGGCTACGAGCAGTACTTC. The encoded protein is CASSALVGGYEQYF.

This chain uses TRBV18 with TRBJ2-7; 11 bases are a match to TRBD2. The germline V gene encodes CDR1 KGHSH and CDR2 LQKENI. The CDR3 is made up of 19 amino acids. Trimming removed 3 bases from V and 0 bases from J; junction bases left unmatched: 13. The CDR3 nucleotides read TGTGCCAGCTCACCTCTCGTGGCTAGCGGGGGGCCACGCTCCTACGAGCAGTACTTC. This sequence encodes CASSPLVASGGPRSYEQYF.

The chain has TRBV15 and TRBJ1-2; D gene uncertain. Trimming pared 0 bases from V and 4 bases from J, leaving 9 bases between. Germline lookup yields CDR1 LNHNV and CDR2 YYDKDF (reference sequence). The CDR3 sequence is 14 residues long. CDR3 region: CATSRDRRSYGYTF. The CDR3 nucleotides read TGTGCCACCAGCAGAGACCGACGGAGCTATGGCTACACCTTC.